The clone carrying this T cell receptor beta chain was found many times. The length of the CDR3 is 10 residues. V lost 7 bases, J lost 5 bases, and 3 bases lay in between. Germline CDR1 reads SGHRS; CDR2 reads YFSETQ. Assembly of TCR beta libraries relied on iRepertoire HTBI primers together with Arm-PCR of CDR3 regions. TCRdb re-derived calls from the multiplex PCR reads in MiXCR, one entry per CDR3 protein. Among 300,000 to 450,000 distinct CDR3 sequences listed, 15% to 19% were seen once. These data originate in a study of regulatory T cells in long-lasting Graves disease. Time point reported: newly diagnosed GD, antithyroid drugs for less than 3 months. Making the TCR library involved RNA that had been extracted from PBMCs.

V gene TRBV5-1 combines with J gene TRBJ2-2; D is undetermined. This sequence originates from a female donor with Graves disease. Here the sequenced sample was peripheral blood mononuclear cells (PBMCs), taken at new diagnosis, from a patient treated with antithyroid drugs. This CDR3 is CASPTGELFF. CDR3 nucleotide sequence: TGCGCCAGCCCGACCGGGGAGCTGTTTTTT.